This T cell receptor (beta chain) was retrieved from a study of blood T cell repertoires in COVID-19. Background on the study: PBMCs, B-cell-depleted T cells, or T cells were the source of the cDNA or gDNA that made up the material.

Produced via immunoSEQ multiplex PCR; TCRdb's table is partial and in-frame only. The sample lists 150,000 to 180,000 clones, more than 75% occurring once. Per germline, CDR1 SGHTA and CDR2 FQGTGA. The V end lost 2 bases, the J end lost 5 bases, and 9 bases lay between the germline ends. The CDR3 totals 13 residues. The Seattle patients joined while their infection was active and were tracked longitudinally afterward. The sequencing input was peripheral blood. The chain joins TRBV7-3 to TRBJ1-1; possible D gene TRBD1, 6 bases. This clonotype originated in a woman between 55 and 75 years old with COVID-19, enrolled during active disease. CDR3 amino acids: CASSLARGTEAFF. CDR3 coding DNA: TGTGCCAGCAGCTTAGCCAGGGGAACTGAAGCTTTCTTT.